This T cell receptor beta chain was identified during a study of T cell responses to AZD1222 COVID-19 vaccine. The length of the CDR3 is 13 residues. CDR1 is LGHDT and CDR2 is YNNKEL in the germline V gene (reference sequence). General observations from the study: All repertoire sampling was performed exclusively after the peak T cell response. The donor group comprised mostly white British people and more females; the analysis possibly underestimated clonal diversity. Reportedly, nearly half the spike-specific TCRs target unmutated variant regions.

Repertoires were generated with immunoSEQ multiplex PCR, while TCRdb's copy carries only in-frame clones and drops some. The table includes about 220,000 clones, approximately 94% detected once. In the case of this clone: Its antigen is undetermined.

V and J are TRBV3-1 (or the pseudogene TRBV3-2) and TRBJ2-5, with D tentatively TRBD1 (6 bases). The DNA end is a closer match to TRBJ2-7, so the J assignment may be wrong. Sequencing used peripheral blood, obtained on day 0 of MenACWY control vaccination. The sequence was obtained from an adult in good health. CDR3 loop: CASSQLQGYEQYF. The CDR3 nucleotides read TGTGCCAGCAGCCAACTACAGGGTTACGAGCAGTACTTC.